Sample share makes the clone carrying this T cell receptor beta chain medium-sized. These data originate in a study of CD4 and CD8 cells across lung adenocarcinoma regions. TCRdb fed the PCR reads into MiXCR, producing one record per CDR3 protein. The repertoire holds 7,500 to 9,000 distinct CDR3 sequences, with 45% to 70% as singletons. This CDR3 has 13 amino acids. V lost 1 base and J 0 bases, leaving 3 bases between the germline ends. Germline V gene data show CDR1 as MNHEY and CDR2 as SMNVEV (reference sequence). V gene TRBV27 combines with J gene TRBJ2-5, with D unclear. Sequenced: CD4+ T cells from the center of a lung tumor. The TCR comes from a female donor with lung adenocarcinoma. The CD4 and CD8 labels of this study may be unreliable. CDR3 region: CASSLWDQETQYF. CDR3 nucleotide sequence: TGTGCCAGCAGTTTATGGGACCAAGAGACCCAGTACTTC.